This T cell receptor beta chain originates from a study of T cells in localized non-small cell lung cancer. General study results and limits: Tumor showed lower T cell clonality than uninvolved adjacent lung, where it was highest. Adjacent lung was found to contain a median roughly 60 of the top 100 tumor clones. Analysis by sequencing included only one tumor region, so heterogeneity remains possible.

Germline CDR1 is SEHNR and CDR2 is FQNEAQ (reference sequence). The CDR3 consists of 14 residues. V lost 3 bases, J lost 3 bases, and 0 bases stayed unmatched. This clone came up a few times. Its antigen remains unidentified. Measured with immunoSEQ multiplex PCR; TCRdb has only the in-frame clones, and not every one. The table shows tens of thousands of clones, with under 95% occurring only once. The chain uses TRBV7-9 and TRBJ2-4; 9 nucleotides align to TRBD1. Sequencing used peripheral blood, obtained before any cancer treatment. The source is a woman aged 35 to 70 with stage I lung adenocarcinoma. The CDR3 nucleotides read TGTGCCAGCAGCTTGGACAGGGGCAAAAACATTCAGTACTTC. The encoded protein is CASSLDRGKNIQYF.